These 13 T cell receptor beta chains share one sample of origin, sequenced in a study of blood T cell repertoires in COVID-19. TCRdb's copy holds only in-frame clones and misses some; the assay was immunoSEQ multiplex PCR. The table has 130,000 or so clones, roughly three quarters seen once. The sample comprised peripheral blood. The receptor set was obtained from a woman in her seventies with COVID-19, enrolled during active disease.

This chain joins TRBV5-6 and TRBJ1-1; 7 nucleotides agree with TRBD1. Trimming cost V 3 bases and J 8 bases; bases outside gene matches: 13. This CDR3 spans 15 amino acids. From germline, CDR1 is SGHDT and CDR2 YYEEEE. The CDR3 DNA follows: TGTGCCAGCAGCTACTCCGGGACAGCGACAAACGAAGCTTTCTTT. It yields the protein CASSYSGTATNEAFF.

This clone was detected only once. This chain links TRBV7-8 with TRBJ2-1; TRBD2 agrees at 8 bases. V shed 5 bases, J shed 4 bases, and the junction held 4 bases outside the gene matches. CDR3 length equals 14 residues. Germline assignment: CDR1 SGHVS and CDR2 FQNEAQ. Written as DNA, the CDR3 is TGTGCCAGCAGCCCAGGGACTAGATACAATGAGCAGTTCTTC. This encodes CASSPGTRYNEQFF.

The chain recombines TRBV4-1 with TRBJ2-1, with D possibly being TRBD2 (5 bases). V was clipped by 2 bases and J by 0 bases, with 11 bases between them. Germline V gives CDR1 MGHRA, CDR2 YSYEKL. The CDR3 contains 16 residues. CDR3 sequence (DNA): TGCGCCAGCAGCCAACCGCGGGCCCGCTCCTACAATGAGCAGTTCTTC. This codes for CASSQPRARSYNEQFF.

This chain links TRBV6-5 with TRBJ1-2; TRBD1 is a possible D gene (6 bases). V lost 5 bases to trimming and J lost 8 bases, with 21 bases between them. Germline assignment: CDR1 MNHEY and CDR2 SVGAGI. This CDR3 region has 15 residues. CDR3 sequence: CASSHTRGQGYGYTF. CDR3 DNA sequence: TGTGCCAGCAGTCACACCCGAGGGCAGGGGTACGGCTACACCTTC.

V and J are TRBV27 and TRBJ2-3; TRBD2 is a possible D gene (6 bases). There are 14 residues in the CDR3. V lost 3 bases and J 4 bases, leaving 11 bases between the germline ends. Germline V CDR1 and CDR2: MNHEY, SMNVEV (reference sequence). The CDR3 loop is CASSFRLGPDTQYF. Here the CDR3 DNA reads TGTGCCAGCAGTTTTAGACTAGGTCCAGATACGCAGTATTTT.

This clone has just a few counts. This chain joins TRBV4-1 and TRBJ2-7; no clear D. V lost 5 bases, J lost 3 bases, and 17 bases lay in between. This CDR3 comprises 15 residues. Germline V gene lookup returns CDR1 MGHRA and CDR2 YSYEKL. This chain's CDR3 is CASSLMARSGYEQYF. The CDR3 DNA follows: TGCGCCAGCAGCTTAATGGCCAGATCTGGCTACGAGCAGTACTTC.

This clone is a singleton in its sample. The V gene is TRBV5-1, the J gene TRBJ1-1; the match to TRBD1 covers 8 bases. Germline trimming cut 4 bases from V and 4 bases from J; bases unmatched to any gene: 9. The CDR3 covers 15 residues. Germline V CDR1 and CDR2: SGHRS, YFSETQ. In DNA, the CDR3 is TGCGCCAGCAGCGATCAGGCAGGGGGCGGCACTGAAGCTTTCTTT. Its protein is CASSDQAGGGTEAFF.

In DNA form, the CDR3 reads TGTGCCATCAGTGAGTGGTCAGGGGGCGGTCAGCCCCAGCATTTT. Translation: CAISEWSGGGQPQHF. J is TRBJ1-5 and V is TRBV10-3, with 8 bases identical to TRBD1. The CDR3 loop spans 15 amino acids. V trimming: 1 base; J trimming: 6 bases; junction bases outside the gene matches: 5. CDR1 is ENHRY and CDR2 is SYGVKD in the germline V gene.

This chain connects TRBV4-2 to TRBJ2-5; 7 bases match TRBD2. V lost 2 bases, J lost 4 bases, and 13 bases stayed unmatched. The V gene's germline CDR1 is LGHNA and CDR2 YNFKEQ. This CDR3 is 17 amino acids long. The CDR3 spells CASSQTVGGKMLETQYF. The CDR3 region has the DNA TGTGCCAGCAGCCAAACCGTGGGGGGGAAGATGCTAGAGACCCAGTACTTC.

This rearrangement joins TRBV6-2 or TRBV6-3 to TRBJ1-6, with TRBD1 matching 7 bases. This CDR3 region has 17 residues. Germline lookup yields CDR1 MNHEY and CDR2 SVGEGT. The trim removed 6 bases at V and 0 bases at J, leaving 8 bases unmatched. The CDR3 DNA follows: TGTGCCAGCAGACCTGGACAGGCGAGCTCCTATAATTCACCCCTCCACTTT. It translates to CASRPGQASSYNSPLHF.

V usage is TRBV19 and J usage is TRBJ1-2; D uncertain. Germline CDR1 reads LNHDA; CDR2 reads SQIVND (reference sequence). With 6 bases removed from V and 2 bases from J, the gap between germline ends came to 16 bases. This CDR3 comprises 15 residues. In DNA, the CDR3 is TGTGCCAGTAGAGCGCCGGGAGAATTCAACTATGGCTACACCTTC. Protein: CASRAPGEFNYGYTF.

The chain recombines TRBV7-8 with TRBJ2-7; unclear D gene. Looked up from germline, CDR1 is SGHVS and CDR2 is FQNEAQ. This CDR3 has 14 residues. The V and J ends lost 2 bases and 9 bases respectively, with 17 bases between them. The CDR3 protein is CASSLSLAQDRQYF. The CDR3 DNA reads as TGTGCCAGCAGCTTAAGCCTGGCCCAGGATAGGCAGTACTTC. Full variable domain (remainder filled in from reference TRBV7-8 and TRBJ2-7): GAGVSQSPRYKVAKRGQDVALRCDPISGHVSLFWYQQALGQGPEFLTYFQNEAQLDKSGLPSDRFFAERPEGSVSTLKIQRTQQEDSAVYLCASSLSLAQDRQYFGPGTRLTVT.

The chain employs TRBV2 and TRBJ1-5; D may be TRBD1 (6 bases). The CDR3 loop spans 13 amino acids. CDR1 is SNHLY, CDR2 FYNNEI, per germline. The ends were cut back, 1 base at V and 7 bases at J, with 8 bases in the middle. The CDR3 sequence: CASSEGTVQPQHF. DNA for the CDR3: TGTGCCAGCAGTGAAGGGACAGTACAGCCCCAGCATTTT.